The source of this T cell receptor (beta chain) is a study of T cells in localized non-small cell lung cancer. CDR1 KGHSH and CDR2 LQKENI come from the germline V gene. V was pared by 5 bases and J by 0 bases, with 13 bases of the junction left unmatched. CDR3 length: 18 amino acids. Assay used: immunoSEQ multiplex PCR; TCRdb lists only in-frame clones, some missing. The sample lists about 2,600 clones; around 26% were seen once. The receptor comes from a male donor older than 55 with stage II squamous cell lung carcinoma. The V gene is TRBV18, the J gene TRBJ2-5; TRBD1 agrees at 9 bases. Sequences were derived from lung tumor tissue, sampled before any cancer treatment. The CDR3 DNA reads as TGTGCCAGCTCAACCACATGGGGACAGGGCCTGTACCAAGAGACCCAGTACTTC. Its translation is CASSTTWGQGLYQETQYF.